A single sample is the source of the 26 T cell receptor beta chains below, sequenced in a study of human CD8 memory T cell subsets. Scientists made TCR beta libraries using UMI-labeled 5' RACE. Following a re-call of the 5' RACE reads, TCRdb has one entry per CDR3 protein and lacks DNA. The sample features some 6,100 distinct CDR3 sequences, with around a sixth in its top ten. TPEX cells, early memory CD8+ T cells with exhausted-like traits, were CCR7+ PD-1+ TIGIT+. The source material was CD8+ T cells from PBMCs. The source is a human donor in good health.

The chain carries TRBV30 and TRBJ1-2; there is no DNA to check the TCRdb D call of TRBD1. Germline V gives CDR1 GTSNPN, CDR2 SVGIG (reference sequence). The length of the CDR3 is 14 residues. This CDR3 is CAWGGLWTNYGYTF.

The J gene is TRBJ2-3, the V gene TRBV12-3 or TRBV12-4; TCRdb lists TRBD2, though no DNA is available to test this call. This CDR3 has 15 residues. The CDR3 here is CASRWTSGSLDTQYF.

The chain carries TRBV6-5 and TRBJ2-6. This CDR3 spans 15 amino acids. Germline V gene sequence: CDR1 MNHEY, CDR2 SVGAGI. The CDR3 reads CASSEAYSGANVLTF.

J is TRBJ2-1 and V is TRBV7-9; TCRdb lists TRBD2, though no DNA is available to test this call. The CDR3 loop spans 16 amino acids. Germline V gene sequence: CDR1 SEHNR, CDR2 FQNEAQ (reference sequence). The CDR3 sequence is CASSLVLAGGNNEQFF.

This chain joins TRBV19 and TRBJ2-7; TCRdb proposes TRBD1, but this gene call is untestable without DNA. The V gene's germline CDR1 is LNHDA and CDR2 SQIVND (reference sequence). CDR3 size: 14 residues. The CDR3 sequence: CASSAGASSYEQYF.

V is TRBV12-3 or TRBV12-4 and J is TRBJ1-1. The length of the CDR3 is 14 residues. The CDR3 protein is CASSLYLSNTEAFF.

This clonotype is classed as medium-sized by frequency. CDR3 protein: CSARSSSYNSPLHF. The chain combines TRBV20-1 with TRBJ1-6. Germline assignment: CDR1 DFQATT and CDR2 SNEGSKA (reference sequence). The CDR3 totals 14 residues.

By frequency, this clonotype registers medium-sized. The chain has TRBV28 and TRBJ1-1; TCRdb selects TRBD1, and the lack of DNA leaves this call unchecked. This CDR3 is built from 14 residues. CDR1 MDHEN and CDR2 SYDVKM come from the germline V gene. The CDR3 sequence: CASSHGTVGTEAFF.

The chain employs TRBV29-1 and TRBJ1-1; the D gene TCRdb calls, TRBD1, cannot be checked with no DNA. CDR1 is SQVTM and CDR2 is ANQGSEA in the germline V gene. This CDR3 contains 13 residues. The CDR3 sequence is CSDSREVWTEAFF.

The CDR3 reads CASSQGEGYEQYF. This chain links TRBV27 with TRBJ2-7; TCRdb selects TRBD2, and the lack of DNA leaves this call unchecked. This CDR3 spans 13 amino acids. The germline V gene has CDR1 MNHEY and CDR2 SMNVEV (reference sequence).

CDR3 amino acids: CASSGGLAANNEQFF. The genes are TRBV7-9 and TRBJ2-1; without DNA, the TCRdb call of TRBD2 cannot be checked. Per the germline V gene, CDR1 is SEHNR and CDR2 is FQNEAQ (reference sequence). The CDR3 has 15 amino acids.

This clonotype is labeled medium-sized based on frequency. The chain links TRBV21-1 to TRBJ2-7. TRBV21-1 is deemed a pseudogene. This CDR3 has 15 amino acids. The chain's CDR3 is CASSKGLRVPYEQYF.

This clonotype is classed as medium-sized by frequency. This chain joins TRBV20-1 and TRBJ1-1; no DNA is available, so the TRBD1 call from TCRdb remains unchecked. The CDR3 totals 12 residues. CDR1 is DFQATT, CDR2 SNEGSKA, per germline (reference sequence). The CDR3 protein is CSADRGDTEAFF.

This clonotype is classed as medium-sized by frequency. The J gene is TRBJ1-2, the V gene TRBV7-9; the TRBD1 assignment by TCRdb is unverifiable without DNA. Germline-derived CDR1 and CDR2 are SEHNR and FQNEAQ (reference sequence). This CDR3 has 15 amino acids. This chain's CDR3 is CASSFRDRGVNGYTF.

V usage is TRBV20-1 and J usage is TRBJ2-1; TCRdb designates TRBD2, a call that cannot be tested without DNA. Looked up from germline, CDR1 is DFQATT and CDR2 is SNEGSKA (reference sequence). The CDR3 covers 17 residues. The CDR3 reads CSARGTSGGLSYNEQFF.

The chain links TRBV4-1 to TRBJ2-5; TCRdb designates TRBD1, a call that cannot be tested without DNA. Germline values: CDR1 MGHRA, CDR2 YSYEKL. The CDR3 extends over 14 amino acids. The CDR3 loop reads CASSLGVGPETQYF.

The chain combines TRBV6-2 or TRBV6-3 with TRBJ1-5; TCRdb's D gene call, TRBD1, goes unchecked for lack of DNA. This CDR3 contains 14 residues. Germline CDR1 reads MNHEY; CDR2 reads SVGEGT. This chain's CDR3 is CASSLGQGYQPQHF.

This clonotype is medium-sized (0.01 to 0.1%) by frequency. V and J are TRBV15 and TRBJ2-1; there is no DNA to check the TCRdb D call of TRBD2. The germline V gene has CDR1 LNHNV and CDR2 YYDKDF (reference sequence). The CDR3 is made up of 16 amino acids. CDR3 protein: CATSRVSGAFDDEQFF.

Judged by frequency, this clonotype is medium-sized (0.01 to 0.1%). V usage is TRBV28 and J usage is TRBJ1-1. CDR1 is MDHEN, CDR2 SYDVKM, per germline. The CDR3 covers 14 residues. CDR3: CASISETENTEAFF.

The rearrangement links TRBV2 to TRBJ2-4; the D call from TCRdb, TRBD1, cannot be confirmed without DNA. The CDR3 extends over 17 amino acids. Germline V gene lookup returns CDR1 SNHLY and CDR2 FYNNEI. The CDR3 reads CASSEWVGDLAKNIQYF.

This CDR3 reads CANRAGTATYNEQFF. The chain joins TRBV2 to TRBJ2-1; TCRdb's D call, TRBD1, is unchecked because there is no DNA. This CDR3 has 15 amino acids. Per the germline V gene, CDR1 is SNHLY and CDR2 is FYNNEI.

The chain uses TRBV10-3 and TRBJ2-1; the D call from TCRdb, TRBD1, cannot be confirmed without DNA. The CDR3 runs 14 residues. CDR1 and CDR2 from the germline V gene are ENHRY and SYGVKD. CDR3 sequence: CAISEIQAVDEQFF.

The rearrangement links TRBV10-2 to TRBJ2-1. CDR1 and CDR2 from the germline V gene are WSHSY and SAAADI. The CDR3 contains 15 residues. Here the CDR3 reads CASSVVSLGNNEQFF.

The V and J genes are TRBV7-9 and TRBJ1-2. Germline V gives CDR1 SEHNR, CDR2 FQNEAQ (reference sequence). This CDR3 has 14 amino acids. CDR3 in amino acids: CASSLVGSGDGYTF. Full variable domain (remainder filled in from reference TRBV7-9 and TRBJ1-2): DTGVSQNPRHKITKRGQNVTFRCDPISEHNRLYWYRQTLGQGPEFLTYFQNEAQLEKSRLLSDRFSAERPKGSFSTLEIQRTEQGDSAMYLCASSLVGSGDGYTFGSGTRLTVV.

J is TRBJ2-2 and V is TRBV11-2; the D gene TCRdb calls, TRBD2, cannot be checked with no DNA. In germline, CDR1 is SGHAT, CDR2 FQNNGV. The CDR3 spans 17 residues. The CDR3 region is CASSFSAGGPNTGELFF.

The CDR3 loop is CASSILVQDNYGYTF. The chain combines TRBV7-2 with TRBJ1-2; TCRdb selects TRBD1, and the lack of DNA leaves this call unchecked. Germline V gene lookup returns CDR1 SGHTA and CDR2 FQGNSA. The CDR3 loop spans 15 amino acids. Full variable domain (outside the CDR3, taken from reference TRBV7-2 and TRBJ1-2): GAGVSQSPSNKVTEKGKDVELRCDPISGHTALYWYRQSLGQGLEFLIYFQGNSAPDKSGLPSDRFSAERTGGSVSTLTIQRTQQEDSAVYLCASSILVQDNYGYTFGSGTRLTVV.